The clone carrying this T cell receptor (beta chain) was detected a few times. This CDR3 has 15 amino acids. V lost 4 bases and J lost 3; bases outside the gene matches: 7. Looked up from germline, CDR1 is SGHKS and CDR2 is YYEKEE (reference sequence). The sample belongs to a study of CD8+CD57+ T cells in acquired aplastic anemia. The patients chosen for sequencing had shown expansion of CD8+CD57+ cells (detected by flow cytometry). Blood was sampled before the patients had received any therapy. TCR beta VDJ and CDR3 profiling used genomic DNA as template. One entry per CDR3 protein results from TCRdb running MiXCR on the reads. The repertoire holds under 500,000 distinct CDR3 sequences, with more than 25% as singletons.

This rearrangement joins TRBV5-5 to TRBJ1-3; 7 bases are shared with TRBD1. Material: sorted CD4+, CD8+, or CD8+CD57+ T cells (not recorded which) from PBMCs. This TCR derives from a human donor with aplastic anemia. CDR3 protein: CASSRLDRDGNTIYF. The DNA of the CDR3 is TGTGCCAGCAGCCGTTTAGACAGGGATGGAAACACCATATATTTT. The full variable domain, rest sourced from reference TRBV5-5 and TRBJ1-3, is DAGVTQSPTHLIKTRGQQVTLRCSPISGHKSVSWYQQVLGQGPQFIFQYYEKEERGRGNFPDRFSARQFPNYSSELNVNALLLGDSALYLCASSRLDRDGNTIYFGEGSWLTVV.